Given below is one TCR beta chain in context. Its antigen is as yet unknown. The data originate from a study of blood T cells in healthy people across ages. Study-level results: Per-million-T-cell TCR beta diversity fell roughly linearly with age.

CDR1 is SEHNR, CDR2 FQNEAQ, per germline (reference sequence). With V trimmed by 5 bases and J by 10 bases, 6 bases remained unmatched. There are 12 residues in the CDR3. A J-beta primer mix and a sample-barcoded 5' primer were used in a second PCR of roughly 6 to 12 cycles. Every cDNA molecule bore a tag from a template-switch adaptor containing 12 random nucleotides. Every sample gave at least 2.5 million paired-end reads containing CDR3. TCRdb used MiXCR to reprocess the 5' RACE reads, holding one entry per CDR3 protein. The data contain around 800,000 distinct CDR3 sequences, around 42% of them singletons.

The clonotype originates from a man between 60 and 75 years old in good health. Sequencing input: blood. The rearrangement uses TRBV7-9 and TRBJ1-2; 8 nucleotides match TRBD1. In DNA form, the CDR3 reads TGTGCCAGCAGCGTACCAGGGGGCTACTACACCTTC. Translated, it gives CASSVPGGYYTF.